The TCR beta chain described here comes from a study of memory CD4+ T cells and cytomegalovirus serostatus. Study information: Of the healthy Belgian adults, 8 to 10 were CMV seropositive and around 22 seronegative.

On this clone itself: Antigen unknown.

Study conclusions and caveats: Suggested: most of the CMV-linked TCR signature lies in CD4+ memory cells.

Single viable CD3+CD4+CD8-CD45RO+ cells were sorted as the memory CD4+ T cells. TCRdb's table, derived via immunoSEQ multiplex PCR, lists solely in-frame clones and lacks some. The sample holds 50,000 or so clones, over 70% seen once. The origin of this receptor is an adult in good health and CMV-seropositive. Sequencing was performed on memory CD4+ T cells from blood.

The CDR3 DNA sequence: TGCAGCGCCCCCAAACAGGCTCTCAGCACAGATACGCAGTATTTT. Protein product: CSAPKQALSTDTQYF. This chain uses TRBV29-1 with TRBJ2-3, with a possible D match to TRBD1 (5 bases). The CDR3 sequence is 15 residues long. The V gene lost 7 bases and the J gene lost 0 bases, with 17 bases spanning the gap. The V gene's germline CDR1 is SQVTM and CDR2 ANQGSEA.